This T cell receptor (beta chain) was obtained from a study of beta chain features in type 1 diabetes. Study-level background: Cell yields, age and gender were similar between patients and healthy donors.

cDNA synthesis used the whole RNA isolate, giving expressed TCRB sequences. TCRdb keeps only in-frame clones here, not all; method: immunoSEQ multiplex PCR. Of almost 350,000 clones listed, about 20% are singletons. The junction had 7 bases not matched to a gene; V was cut back by 5 bases and J by 2 bases. CDR3 length: 14 residues. Per the germline V gene, CDR1 is SQVTM and CDR2 is ANQGSEA. The chain couples TRBV29-1 to TRBJ2-3; TRBD1 aligns across 7 bases. This TCR derives from a woman younger than 30 in good health. The specimen was naive CD4+ T cells from blood. CDR3 amino acids: CSVRDRLYTDTQYF. In DNA, the CDR3 is TGCAGCGTTAGGGACAGACTTTACACAGATACGCAGTATTTT.